Following are 15 T cell receptor beta chains from one sample sequenced in a study of cytomegalovirus exposure and HLA in healthy donors. The primer mix had 60 Vbeta and 13 Jbeta primers. This table comes from immunoSEQ multiplex PCR, and its TCRdb copy is limited to in-frame clones, with some not included. The sample has 200,000 to 250,000 clones, 60% to 80% seen once. Sequenced input: PBMCs. Receptor source: a woman in her twenties or thirties in good health and CMV-seronegative.

V gene TRBV2 combines with J gene TRBJ1-5, with 7 bases matching TRBD1. CDR1 and CDR2 from the germline V gene are SNHLY and FYNNEI. The J segment lost 7 bases and the V segment lost 2 bases, leaving 5 bases of the junction unmatched. The CDR3 sequence is 14 residues long. This CDR3 is CASSEQGVGQPQHF. CDR3 coding DNA: TGTGCCAGCAGTGAACAGGGGGTAGGACAGCCCCAGCATTTT.

As regards this clone: A junction boundary mismatches the germline segment, possibly from a read error. CDR3 sequence (DNA): TGTGCCAGCTCACAGGACTATGGCTACCCCTTC. Translation gives CASSQDYGYPF. This chain links TRBV18 with TRBJ1-2; D ambiguous. Germline lookup yields CDR1 KGHSH and CDR2 LQKENI. This CDR3 spans 11 amino acids.

This sequence joins TRBV20-1 and TRBJ1-1; D gene ambiguous. The CDR3 sequence is 11 residues long. The germline V gene encodes CDR1 DFQATT and CDR2 SNEGSKA (reference sequence). With 3 bases removed from V and 7 bases from J, the gap between germline ends came to 9 bases. The CDR3 region is CSARVAVEAFF. The CDR3 DNA reads TGCAGTGCTAGGGTCGCGGTTGAAGCTTTCTTT.

This clone was counted only a few times. The rearrangement links TRBV29-1 to TRBJ2-6, with 8 bases matching TRBD2. The germline gives CDR1 SQVTM, CDR2 ANQGSEA. The length of the CDR3 is 17 residues. Unmatched junction bases numbered 9, after V lost 5 bases and J lost 0 bases. DNA of the CDR3: TGCAGCGTTCAAGTGGCGGGAGGTTTCTCTGGGGCCAACGTCCTGACTTTC. It translates to CSVQVAGGFSGANVLTF.

This clone was picked up one time. The chain couples TRBV5-1 to TRBJ1-2; D possibly corresponds to TRBD1 (5 bases). V gave up 6 bases and J gave up 0 bases, with 15 bases separating them. The CDR3 loop spans 15 amino acids. From germline, CDR1 is SGHRS and CDR2 YFSETQ. The CDR3 DNA reads TGCGCCAGCACCCGATGGGGGGGAGCTAACTATGGCTACACCTTC. The encoded protein is CASTRWGGANYGYTF. The full variable domain, with the rest looked up from reference TRBV5-1 and TRBJ1-2, is KAGVTQTPRYLIKTRGQQVTLSCSPISGHRSVSWYQQTPGQGLQFLFEYFSETQRNKGNFPGRFSGRQFSNSRSEMNVSTLELGDSALYLCASTRWGGANYGYTFGSGTRLTVV.

The chain has TRBV18 and TRBJ2-3, with 7 bases aligning to TRBD2. Looked up from germline, CDR1 is KGHSH and CDR2 is LQKENI. J gave up 4 bases and V 3 bases, and 1 base lay outside the gene matches. CDR3 length: 13 residues. The CDR3 loop is CASSPAGADTQYF. The CDR3 coding sequence is TGTGCCAGCTCACCTGCGGGAGCAGATACGCAGTATTTT.

The chain uses TRBV4-1 and TRBJ2-2, with D possibly TRBD1 on 6 matching bases. The CDR3 runs to 16 residues. The V and J ends lost 0 bases and 4 bases respectively, with 12 bases between them. Germline V CDR1 and CDR2: MGHRA, YSYEKL. Written as DNA, the CDR3 is TGCGCCAGCAGCCAAGAGGGGGCCGGGTTCACCGGGGAGCTGTTTTTT. It is translated as CASSQEGAGFTGELFF.

CDR3 protein: CATSRTTSSYEQYF. CDR3 nucleotides: TGTGCCACCAGCAGGACCACTAGCTCCTACGAGCAGTACTTC. J is TRBJ2-7 and V is TRBV15; D may be TRBD2 (5 bases). V lost 3 bases and J lost 0, with 9 bases in between. Germline CDR1 is LNHNV and CDR2 is YYDKDF (reference sequence). The length of the CDR3 is 14 residues.

This chain uses TRBV27 with TRBJ1-2, with D unresolved. In germline, CDR1 is MNHEY, CDR2 SMNVEV (reference sequence). V gave up 5 bases and J gave up 7 bases, with 14 bases separating them. This CDR3 contains 13 residues. The CDR3 loop reads CASSPHPYLGYTF. The CDR3 DNA reads as TGTGCCAGCAGTCCCCATCCCTACCTTGGCTACACCTTC.

This chain links TRBV15 with TRBJ2-1; possible D gene TRBD2, 6 bases. This CDR3 region has 15 residues. Germline CDR1 and CDR2: LNHNV and YYDKDF (reference sequence). V was shortened by 3 bases and J by 3 bases, with 12 bases between the two germline ends. The CDR3 nucleotides read TGTGCCACCAGCAGGGGGGACTCCTTCTACAATGAGCAGTTCTTC. This sequence encodes CATSRGDSFYNEQFF.

This chain uses TRBV5-1 with TRBJ2-3; TRBD2 aligns across 7 bases. The CDR3 is 15 amino acids. Germline lookup yields CDR1 SGHRS and CDR2 YFSETQ. Trimming removed 4 bases from V and 5 bases from J; junction bases left unmatched: 10. This CDR3 is CASSLPREAVDTQYF. CDR3 DNA sequence: TGCGCCAGCAGCCTCCCTCGGGAGGCGGTAGATACGCAGTATTTT.

This clone occurred once. The chain combines TRBV29-1 with TRBJ1-1, with D perhaps TRBD1 (5 bases). Trimming left V 3 bases short and J 7 bases short, with 24 bases between. The V gene's germline CDR1 is SQVTM and CDR2 ANQGSEA. The CDR3 contains 16 residues. CDR3 sequence: CSVEIKAGTALFEAFF. CDR3 in DNA: TGCAGCGTTGAGATCAAAGCCGGGACTGCCTTATTTGAAGCTTTCTTT.

The chain carries TRBV7-9 and TRBJ1-4; D not certain. Germline CDR1 SEHNR, CDR2 FQNEAQ (reference sequence). Trimming pared 6 bases from V and 4 bases from J, leaving 12 bases between. There are 14 residues in the CDR3. In nucleotides, the CDR3 is TGTGCCAGCAGATACGAGGGAATTAATGAAAAACTGTTTTTT. Its translation is CASRYEGINEKLFF.

The rearrangement links TRBV14 to TRBJ2-5; D may be TRBD1 (5 bases). V shed 2 bases and J shed 5 bases, with 18 bases lying between them. Germline CDR1 and CDR2: SGHDN and FVKESK. The CDR3 has 16 residues. The CDR3 coding sequence is TGTGCCAGCAGCCAACGGATGACAGCCCGGTGGGAGACCCAGTACTTC. Protein product: CASSQRMTARWETQYF.

V gene TRBV29-1 combines with J gene TRBJ2-3; unclear D gene. The CDR3 is 10 amino acids. The germline gives CDR1 SQVTM, CDR2 ANQGSEA. Deletions cut 4 bases from V and 5 bases from J, with 4 bases between. CDR3 bases: TGCAGCGTTGTCAGAGATACGCAGTATTTT. This gives the protein CSVVRDTQYF.